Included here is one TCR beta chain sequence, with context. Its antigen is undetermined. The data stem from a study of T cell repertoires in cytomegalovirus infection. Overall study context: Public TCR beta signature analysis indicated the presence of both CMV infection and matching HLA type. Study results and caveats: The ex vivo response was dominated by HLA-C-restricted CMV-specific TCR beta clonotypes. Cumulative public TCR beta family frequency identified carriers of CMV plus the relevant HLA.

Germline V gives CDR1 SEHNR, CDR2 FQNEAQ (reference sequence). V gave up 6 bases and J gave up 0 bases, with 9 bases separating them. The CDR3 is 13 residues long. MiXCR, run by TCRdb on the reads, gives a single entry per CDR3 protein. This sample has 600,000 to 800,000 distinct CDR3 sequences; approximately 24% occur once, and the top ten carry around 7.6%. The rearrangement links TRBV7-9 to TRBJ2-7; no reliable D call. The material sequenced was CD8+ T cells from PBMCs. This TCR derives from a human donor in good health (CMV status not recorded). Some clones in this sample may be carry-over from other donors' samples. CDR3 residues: CASRNDGSYEQYF. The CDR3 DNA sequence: TGTGCCAGCAGGAACGACGGCTCCTACGAGCAGTACTTC.